This entry lists 17 T cell receptor beta chains sequenced from one sample in a study of blood T cell repertoires in COVID-19. Assay: immunoSEQ multiplex PCR; the TCRdb copy retains only in-frame clones and omits some. This table has roughly 200,000 clones, approximately 85% appearing once. The sequenced sample consisted of peripheral blood. The origin of the receptors is a man between 60 and 75 years old with acute or convalescent COVID-19.

This chain links TRBV18 with TRBJ2-5; 9 bases map to TRBD1. CDR3 length: 16 amino acids. V lost 3 bases and J lost 5; bases outside the gene matches: 10. CDR1 and CDR2 from the germline V gene are KGHSH and LQKENI. The CDR3 reads CASSPIRTGVVETQYF. For the CDR3, the DNA is TGTGCCAGCTCACCTATTCGGACAGGGGTTGTCGAGACCCAGTACTTC. Looking up the rest from reference TRBV18 and TRBJ2-5 gives the full variable domain: NAGVMQNPRHLVRRRGQEARLRCSPMKGHSHVYWYRQLPEEGLKFMVYLQKENIIDESGMPKERFSAEFPKEGPSILRIQQVVRGDSAAYFCASSPIRTGVVETQYFGPGTRLLVL.

The V gene is TRBV6-1, the J gene TRBJ1-5; D ambiguous. CDR3 length: 11 amino acids. CDR1 and CDR2 from the germline V gene are MNHNS and SASEGT. Trimming left V 2 bases short and J 6 bases short, with 2 bases between. The CDR3 sequence: CASSELQPQHF. Here the CDR3 DNA reads TGTGCCAGCAGTGAACTTCAGCCCCAGCATTTT.

The chain employs TRBV18 and TRBJ1-3; D is unclear. CDR3 length: 15 amino acids. Trimming removed 3 bases at V and 0 bases at J, with 9 bases between. Germline V gene lookup returns CDR1 KGHSH and CDR2 LQKENI. The CDR3 nucleotides are TGTGCCAGCTCACCCGCCGTGAGCTCTGGAAACACCATATATTTT. This translates into CASSPAVSSGNTIYF.

This CDR3 is CASSPGPSGSSHEQYF. The CDR3 DNA reads TGTGCCAGCAGCCCAGGACCTAGCGGGAGTTCCCACGAGCAGTACTTC. The gene calls are TRBV4-2 and TRBJ2-7; 10 bases agree with TRBD2. J lost 5 bases, V lost 4 bases, and 11 bases had no gene match. The germline gives CDR1 LGHNA, CDR2 YNFKEQ. The CDR3 has 16 amino acids.

The chain carries TRBV9 and TRBJ2-3; D ambiguous. The germline gives CDR1 SGDLS, CDR2 YYNGEE. V shed 4 bases and J shed 2 bases, with 5 bases lying between them. CDR3 size: 12 residues. The CDR3 coding sequence is TGTGCCAGCAGCTTGGCCACAGATACGCAGTATTTT. Protein sequence: CASSLATDTQYF.

The V gene is TRBV4-2, the J gene TRBJ1-5; TRBD1 is a possible D gene (5 bases). Germline V gene sequence: CDR1 LGHNA, CDR2 YNFKEQ. Trimming pared 0 bases from V and 6 bases from J, leaving 15 bases between. CDR3 size: 16 residues. The CDR3 DNA reads as TGTGCCAGCAGCCAAGATCCGGCAGGGAAAGGTCAGCCCCAGCATTTT. This sequence encodes CASSQDPAGKGQPQHF.

The chain joins TRBV5-1 to TRBJ2-2; a possible D gene is TRBD1 (5 bases). V dropped 1 base and J dropped 1 base, with 8 bases sitting between them. Germline V CDR1 and CDR2: SGHRS, YFSETQ. This CDR3 has 15 amino acids. CDR3 protein: CASSLFQGNTGELFF. In nucleotides, the CDR3 is TGCGCCAGCAGCTTGTTTCAGGGGAACACCGGGGAGCTGTTTTTT. Drawing the rest from reference TRBV5-1 and TRBJ2-2, the complete variable domain is KAGVTQTPRYLIKTRGQQVTLSCSPISGHRSVSWYQQTPGQGLQFLFEYFSETQRNKGNFPGRFSGRQFSNSRSEMNVSTLELGDSALYLCASSLFQGNTGELFFGEGSRLTVL.

V is TRBV19 and J is TRBJ1-1, with TRBD1 matching 8 bases. V lost 3 bases to trimming and J lost 10 bases; unmatched junction nucleotides: 7. This CDR3 contains 13 residues. The V gene's germline CDR1 is LNHDA and CDR2 SQIVND (reference sequence). The CDR3 protein is CASSMVTGAVAFF. The CDR3, as DNA: TGTGCCAGTAGTATGGTGACAGGGGCGGTAGCTTTCTTT.

The chain is built from TRBV29-1 and TRBJ2-1; 9 nucleotides agree with TRBD1. Germline V gene sequence: CDR1 SQVTM, CDR2 ANQGSEA. With V trimmed by 3 bases and J by 5 bases, 5 bases remained unmatched. This CDR3 is 14 amino acids long. In DNA, the CDR3 is TGCAGCGTTGAGTCACAGGGGGCCCACAATGAGCAGTTCTTC. Its translation is CSVESQGAHNEQFF.

For the CDR3, the DNA is TGTGCCAGCAGCTTAATAGCGACGGACACCGGGGAGCTGTTTTTT. This sequence encodes CASSLIATDTGELFF. The V gene is TRBV7-3, the J gene TRBJ2-2; a possible D gene is TRBD2 (5 bases). Trimming cost V 1 base and J 3 bases, with 9 bases left between them. Looked up from germline, CDR1 is SGHTA and CDR2 is FQGTGA. The CDR3 is made up of 15 amino acids.

The V and J genes are TRBV7-2 and TRBJ1-5; 8 positions agree with TRBD1. CDR1 is SGHTA and CDR2 is FQGNSA in the germline V gene. CDR3 length: 18 amino acids. Trimming cost V 2 bases and J 0 bases; bases outside gene matches: 9. Written as DNA, the CDR3 is TGTGCCAGCAGCTTATTTGGACAGGGTAGATTTAGCAATCAGCCCCAGCATTTT. Protein sequence: CASSLFGQGRFSNQPQHF.

J is TRBJ2-3 and V is TRBV19, with 7 bases that match TRBD1. With V trimmed by 3 bases and J by 0 bases, 6 bases remained unmatched. CDR3 length: 16 residues. CDR1 LNHDA and CDR2 SQIVND come from the germline V gene (reference sequence). The CDR3 sequence is CASSMVRDSSTDTQYF. The CDR3 region has the DNA TGTGCCAGTAGTATGGTTCGGGACAGTAGCACAGATACGCAGTATTTT.

This chain uses TRBV27 with TRBJ1-1; TRBD1 matches at 7 bases. V lost 4 bases, J lost 11 bases, and 4 bases stayed unmatched. Germline CDR1 reads MNHEY; CDR2 reads SMNVEV (reference sequence). The CDR3 length is 11 residues. CDR3 protein: CASSSTGRAFF. CDR3 DNA: TGTGCCAGCAGTTCGACAGGGCGTGCTTTCTTT.

V gene TRBV14 combines with J gene TRBJ2-2; tentatively, D is TRBD1 (6 bases). Trimming shortened V by 9 bases and J by 8 bases, and 19 bases separated the two germline ends. This CDR3 is built from 14 residues. CDR1 and CDR2 from the germline V gene are SGHDN and FVKESK. In DNA form, the CDR3 reads TGTGCCAGGGGGACAAGGGAATTTACGGGGGAGCTGTTTTTT. It is translated as CARGTREFTGELFF.

The chain couples TRBV3-1 (or the pseudogene TRBV3-2) to TRBJ2-7, with 11 bases matching TRBD2. Looked up from germline, CDR1 is LGHDT and CDR2 is YNNKEL (reference sequence). Trimming at V came to 4 bases and at J to 2 bases, leaving 7 bases not matched to a gene. The CDR3 covers 16 residues. The CDR3 loop reads CASSRGDSGRAYEQYF. CDR3 bases: TGTGCCAGCAGCCGGGGGGATAGCGGGAGGGCCTACGAGCAGTACTTC.

The DNA for the CDR3 is TGTGCCAGCAGTCCGGCGGGGGCTGGGGCCAACGTCCTGACTTTC. Amino acid sequence: CASSPAGAGANVLTF. V and J are TRBV28 and TRBJ2-6, with TRBD2 identical over 7 bases. The germline gives CDR1 MDHEN, CDR2 SYDVKM. The CDR3 totals 15 residues. V lost 5 bases, J lost 2 bases, and 3 bases stayed unmatched.

The chain has TRBV28 and TRBJ2-7; TRBD2 aligns across 10 bases. The CDR3 is 15 residues long. The J segment lost 1 base and the V segment lost 6 bases, leaving 6 bases of the junction unmatched. The germline V gene encodes CDR1 MDHEN and CDR2 SYDVKM. The CDR3 sequence is CASRPSGRASYEQYF. In DNA form, the CDR3 reads TGTGCCAGCAGACCTAGCGGGAGAGCGTCCTACGAGCAGTACTTC.